The 28 T cell receptor beta chains reported below all come from one sample, sequenced in a study of brain T cells in children with intractable seizures. Libraries were prepared by immunoSEQ multiplex PCR; TCRdb keeps only in-frame clonotypes and omits some of them. The data contain roughly 69,000 clones, about 96% of them singletons. The sequenced sample was peripheral blood, obtained at surgery. The receptors stem from a boy in the first two years of life with focal cortical dysplasia and intractable seizures.

The chain carries TRBV13 and TRBJ2-7; 10 bases are a match to TRBD2. Germline CDR1 PRHDT, CDR2 FYEKMQ (reference sequence). The ends lost 5 bases at V and 2 bases at J; junction bases unmatched: 3. The CDR3 sequence is 14 residues long. The CDR3 spells CASSISGGPYEQYF. CDR3 DNA sequence: TGTGCCAGCAGCATTAGCGGGGGGCCCTACGAGCAGTACTTC.

The chain recombines TRBV29-1 with TRBJ1-6, with TRBD1 identical over 7 bases. The V gene's germline CDR1 is SQVTM and CDR2 ANQGSEA. CDR3 size: 13 residues. Losses at the gene ends were 7 bases for V and 5 bases for J; bases not matched to a gene: 5. CDR3 residues: CSAATGHNSPLHF. Written as DNA, the CDR3 is TGCAGCGCCGCGACAGGGCATAATTCACCCCTCCACTTT.

The chain employs TRBV6-6 and TRBJ1-2; D unclear. Trimming took 0 bases from V and 6 from J, leaving 14 bases between them. The CDR3 contains 15 residues. Germline loops: CDR1 MNHNY, CDR2 SVGAGI (reference sequence). The CDR3 DNA reads as TGTGCCAGCAGTTACTCCCGTGACCAGGATAATGGCTACACCTTC. As protein: CASSYSRDQDNGYTF.

The rearrangement uses TRBV7-9 and TRBJ2-5, with TRBD1 as a possible D gene (6 bases). This CDR3 has 16 amino acids. Looked up from germline, CDR1 is SEHNR and CDR2 is FQNEAQ (reference sequence). Trimming cost V 2 bases and J 7 bases, with 20 bases left between them. CDR3 sequence reads: CASSLRRGEGRGTQYF. The CDR3 nucleotides read TGTGCCAGCAGCTTACGCAGGGGCGAGGGCAGGGGGACCCAGTACTTC. The entire variable domain, with the rest obtained from reference TRBV7-9 and TRBJ2-5, is as follows: DTGVSQNPRHKITKRGQNVTFRCDPISEHNRLYWYRQTLGQGPEFLTYFQNEAQLEKSRLLSDRFSAERPKGSFSTLEIQRTEQGDSAMYLCASSLRRGEGRGTQYFGPGTRLLVL.

V gene TRBV7-9 combines with J gene TRBJ2-7; perhaps TRBD1 as D (6 bases). V shed 2 bases and J shed 0 bases, with 11 bases lying between them. The germline CDR1 and CDR2 sequences are SEHNR and FQNEAQ (reference sequence). This CDR3 is built from 15 residues. As DNA, the CDR3 is TGTGCCAGCAGCTTAACCGGGACATCCTCCTACGAGCAGTACTTC. Its translation: CASSLTGTSSYEQYF. The complete variable domain, with remaining parts taken from reference TRBV7-9 and TRBJ2-7, reads DTGVSQNPRHKITKRGQNVTFRCDPISEHNRLYWYRQTLGQGPEFLTYFQNEAQLEKSRLLSDRFSAERPKGSFSTLEIQRTEQGDSAMYLCASSLTGTSSYEQYFGPGTRLTVT.

CDR3 residues: CASSLWTGPTDTQYF. CDR3 bases: TGTGCCAGCAGCCTATGGACAGGACCCACAGATACGCAGTATTTT. The chain is built from TRBV4-2 and TRBJ2-3, with 7 positions matching TRBD1. The CDR3 has 15 amino acids. Germline assignment: CDR1 LGHNA and CDR2 YNFKEQ. With 4 bases clipped from V and 2 bases from J, the junction kept 6 bases outside the gene matches.

The chain combines TRBV10-3 with TRBJ2-7; 10 nucleotides match TRBD1. Germline CDR1 ENHRY, CDR2 SYGVKD. V trimming: 3 bases; J trimming: 0 bases; junction bases outside the gene matches: 2. There are 15 residues in the CDR3. DNA of the CDR3: TGTGCCATCAGTGACTGGGACAGGGGCTCCTACGAGCAGTACTTC. The encoded protein is CAISDWDRGSYEQYF.

This clone appeared once. V and J are TRBV7-2 and TRBJ2-2; TRBD2 might be the D (6 bases). Germline V lookup: CDR1 SGHTA, CDR2 FQGNSA. V was clipped by 0 bases and J by 6 bases, with 14 bases between them. The CDR3 totals 16 residues. CDR3 residues: CASSLATVGGPGELFF. CDR3 nucleotide sequence: TGTGCCAGCAGCTTAGCTACGGTTGGAGGGCCCGGGGAGCTGTTTTTT.

The V call is TRBV25-1, the J call TRBJ1-2; D is unresolved. The V gene lost 4 bases and the J gene lost 0 bases, with 9 bases spanning the gap. The CDR3 contains 14 residues. Germline CDR1 reads MGHDK; CDR2 reads SYGVNS. Here the CDR3 reads CASSGGWTNYGYTF. The CDR3 coding sequence is TGTGCCAGCAGTGGGGGATGGACTAACTATGGCTACACCTTC.

The gene calls are TRBV28 and TRBJ2-7; D may be TRBD1 (6 bases). V dropped 5 bases and J dropped 8 bases, with 16 bases sitting between them. There are 13 residues in the CDR3. CDR1 is MDHEN, CDR2 SYDVKM, per germline. This chain's CDR3 is CASSPGQITKQYF. DNA for the CDR3: TGTGCCAGCAGTCCTGGACAGATTACGAAGCAGTACTTC.

The chain couples TRBV27 to TRBJ2-7; TRBD1 aligns across 7 bases. The trim removed 3 bases at V and 2 bases at J, leaving 4 bases unmatched. From germline, CDR1 is MNHEY and CDR2 SMNVEV (reference sequence). This CDR3 has 14 amino acids. The CDR3 DNA reads as TGTGCCAGCAGTTTCCGGGACAGTCCCTACGAGCAGTACTTC. It yields the protein CASSFRDSPYEQYF.

This chain joins TRBV4-1 and TRBJ2-1; 9 bases are shared with TRBD2. The CDR3 contains 17 residues. Germline CDR1 MGHRA, CDR2 YSYEKL. With V trimmed by 0 bases and J by 3 bases, 6 bases remained unmatched. The CDR3 here is CASSQDLARGGYNEQFF. CDR3 nucleotides: TGCGCCAGCAGCCAAGATCTTGCGCGGGGGGGCTACAATGAGCAGTTCTTC.

The gene calls are TRBV6-2 or TRBV6-3 and TRBJ1-5; no firm D call. Germline V gene lookup returns CDR1 MNHEY and CDR2 SVGEGT. This CDR3 has 12 residues. V was pared by 2 bases and J by 5 bases, with 4 bases between. CDR3: CASSYGDQPQHF. Here the CDR3 DNA reads TGTGCCAGCAGTTACGGGGATCAGCCCCAGCATTTT.

This clone was seen just once. V and J are TRBV5-5 and TRBJ2-7; no clear D gene. V lost 0 bases and J lost 4, with 5 bases in between. Germline V gives CDR1 SGHKS, CDR2 YYEKEE (reference sequence). This CDR3 has 12 amino acids. The CDR3 bases are TGTGCCAGCAGCTTGGGAGGTTACGAGCAGTACTTC. Protein product: CASSLGGYEQYF. The full variable domain, with the rest looked up from reference TRBV5-5 and TRBJ2-7, is DAGVTQSPTHLIKTRGQQVTLRCSPISGHKSVSWYQQVLGQGPQFIFQYYEKEERGRGNFPDRFSARQFPNYSSELNVNALLLGDSALYLCASSLGGYEQYFGPGTRLTVT.

The rearrangement joins TRBV4-1 to TRBJ2-1; TRBD2 matches at 14 bases. Trimming cost V 0 bases and J 7 bases; bases outside gene matches: 2. Per germline, CDR1 MGHRA and CDR2 YSYEKL. This CDR3 spans 16 amino acids. CDR3 nucleotides: TGCGCCAGCAGCCAAGAGGGACTAGCGGGAGATAATGAGCAGTTCTTC. It translates to CASSQEGLAGDNEQFF.

The chain has TRBV19 and TRBJ1-5; D is unresolved. V dropped 3 bases and J dropped 0 bases, with 3 bases sitting between them. Germline V gives CDR1 LNHDA, CDR2 SQIVND (reference sequence). This CDR3 spans 13 amino acids. CDR3 in DNA: TGTGCCAGTAGTATCGCTAGCAATCAGCCCCAGCATTTT. Translating gives CASSIASNQPQHF.

J is TRBJ1-2 and V is TRBV5-6; the match to TRBD1 covers 10 bases. From germline, CDR1 is SGHDT and CDR2 YYEEEE. J gave up 2 bases and V 3 bases, and 16 bases lay outside the gene matches. This CDR3 is 19 amino acids long. The CDR3 here is CASSSPGTGVSRKNYGYTF. The CDR3 DNA reads as TGTGCCAGCAGCTCACCGGGGACAGGGGTTAGTCGTAAGAACTATGGCTACACCTTC.

V gene TRBV2 combines with J gene TRBJ2-7; D ambiguous. The CDR3 has 13 amino acids. V was trimmed by 1 base and J by 3 bases, leaving 7 bases between them. Per the germline V gene, CDR1 is SNHLY and CDR2 is FYNNEI. The CDR3 sequence: CASSEGYLYEQYF. DNA for the CDR3: TGTGCCAGCAGTGAAGGATACCTCTACGAGCAGTACTTC.

The V call is TRBV28, the J call TRBJ2-5; 10 nucleotides agree with TRBD2. CDR1 is MDHEN and CDR2 is SYDVKM in the germline V gene. The junction had 17 bases not matched to a gene; V was cut back by 3 bases and J by 4 bases. The CDR3 totals 19 residues. CDR3 sequence reads: CASSLAVKRYRTSGETQYF. The CDR3 coding sequence is TGTGCCAGCAGTTTGGCTGTCAAACGATATCGGACTAGCGGAGAGACCCAGTACTTC.

The chain is built from TRBV19 and TRBJ1-1; the D is unclear. The CDR3 is 11 amino acids. Deletions cut 7 bases from V and 6 bases from J, with 9 bases between. Germline V gene lookup returns CDR1 LNHDA and CDR2 SQIVND (reference sequence). The CDR3 reads CASTVRAEAFF. CDR3 in DNA: TGTGCCAGTACCGTGCGTGCTGAAGCTTTCTTT.

The CDR3 here is CASSPKDYRAEQYF. In DNA, the CDR3 is TGTGCCAGCAGTCCAAAAGACTACCGCGCCGAGCAGTACTTC. V and J are TRBV27 and TRBJ2-7; TRBD2 is a possible D gene (5 bases). From germline, CDR1 is MNHEY and CDR2 SMNVEV (reference sequence). V was shortened by 5 bases and J by 6 bases, with 17 bases between the two germline ends. The CDR3 has 14 amino acids.

The rearrangement uses TRBV5-6 and TRBJ2-2, with 10 bases lining up with TRBD1. V trimming: 4 bases; J trimming: 7 bases; junction bases outside the gene matches: 7. The CDR3 is 15 residues long. Germline values: CDR1 SGHDT, CDR2 YYEEEE. The CDR3 protein is CASSQRQGAFGELFF. In DNA, the CDR3 is TGTGCCAGCAGCCAACGACAGGGGGCGTTCGGGGAGCTGTTTTTT. Filled out from reference TRBV5-6 and TRBJ2-2, the complete variable domain reads DAGVTQSPTHLIKTRGQQVTLRCSPKSGHDTVSWYQQALGQGPQFIFQYYEEEERQRGNFPDRFSGHQFPNYSSELNVNALLLGDSALYLCASSQRQGAFGELFFGEGSRLTVL.

This chain connects TRBV18 to TRBJ2-7; no clear D gene. The CDR3 spans 11 residues. V was pared by 6 bases and J by 4 bases, with 7 bases between. Germline CDR1 KGHSH, CDR2 LQKENI. The CDR3 nucleotides are TGTGCCAGCTCTAAGGATTACGAGCAGTACTTC. Translating it yields CASSKDYEQYF.

The chain has TRBV2 and TRBJ2-7; 11 positions agree with TRBD1. Germline V gene sequence: CDR1 SNHLY, CDR2 FYNNEI. V shed 8 bases, J shed 4 bases, and the junction held 7 bases outside the gene matches. This CDR3 comprises 14 residues. As DNA, the CDR3 is TGTGCCAGCGGAGTCGGGACAGGGGGTTACGAGCAGTACTTC. Its protein is CASGVGTGGYEQYF. Looking up the rest from reference TRBV2 and TRBJ2-7 gives the full variable domain: EPEVTQTPSHQVTQMGQEVILRCVPISNHLYFYWYRQILGQKVEFLVSFYNNEISEKSEIFDDQFSVERPDGSNFTLKIRSTKLEDSAMYFCASGVGTGGYEQYFGPGTRLTVT.

The V and J genes are TRBV6-5 and TRBJ2-4; no firm D call. V was cut by 8 bases and J by 0 bases, with 14 bases left in between. This CDR3 is 15 amino acids long. Germline V lookup: CDR1 MNHEY, CDR2 SVGAGI. CDR3 coding DNA: TGTGCCAGCGCCTCAAGGCGAATAGCCAAAAACATTCAGTACTTC. It specifies CASASRRIAKNIQYF.

This chain connects TRBV5-1 to TRBJ2-5; tentatively, D is TRBD1 or TRBD2 (5 bases each). V gave up 1 base and J gave up 5 bases, with 12 bases separating them. The CDR3 runs to 14 residues. CDR1 is SGHRS, CDR2 YFSETQ, per germline. The CDR3 DNA sequence: TGCGCCAGCAGCTTGCTGTCGGGGCGGGAGACCCAGTACTTC. Translated: CASSLLSGRETQYF.

V gene TRBV18 combines with J gene TRBJ2-2; 8 positions match TRBD2. V was pared by 3 bases and J by 3 bases, with 9 bases of the junction left unmatched. CDR1 and CDR2 from the germline V gene are KGHSH and LQKENI. There are 17 residues in the CDR3. The CDR3 spells CASSPPGRGGDTGELFF. The CDR3 DNA follows: TGTGCCAGCTCACCCCCCGGTCGGGGGGGTGACACCGGGGAGCTGTTTTTT.

Points on this clone: An end of the junction does not agree with germline; a read error may underlie this. The chain carries TRBV18 and TRBJ2-1; D is perhaps TRBD1 (5 bases). Germline V gene lookup returns CDR1 KGHSH and CDR2 LQKENI. The CDR3 is 15 amino acids. The CDR3 bases are TGTGCCAGCTCACTTCGTCAGGGTTTCTACAATGATGGGGTCTTC. Its protein product is CASSLRQGFYNDGVF.